This T cell receptor (beta chain) emerged from a study of molecular identifiers for immune sequencing clone quantification. TCRdb redid the calling of the PCR reads with MiXCR, one entry per CDR3 protein. The table shows fewer than 350,000 distinct CDR3 sequences, with around 21% occurring only once. This CDR3 contains 15 residues. Germline V gene lookup returns CDR1 SGHAT and CDR2 FQNNGV. With V trimmed by 5 bases and J by 5 bases, 6 bases remained unmatched. This clonotype showed up many times. V gene TRBV11-2 combines with J gene TRBJ2-3; 11 bases line up with TRBD2. The sequencing input was naive CD8+ T cells from blood, with Jurkat cell RNA spiked in. Subset here: FACS-sorted CD8+CD4-CCR7+CD45RA+ naive T cells. This clonotype was obtained from a human donor in good health. Some libraries in this study had Jurkat cell RNA spiked in. The CDR3 coding sequence is TGTGCCAGCAGCCAACTAGCGGGAGAGGGAGATACGCAGTATTTT. Translated: CASSQLAGEGDTQYF.